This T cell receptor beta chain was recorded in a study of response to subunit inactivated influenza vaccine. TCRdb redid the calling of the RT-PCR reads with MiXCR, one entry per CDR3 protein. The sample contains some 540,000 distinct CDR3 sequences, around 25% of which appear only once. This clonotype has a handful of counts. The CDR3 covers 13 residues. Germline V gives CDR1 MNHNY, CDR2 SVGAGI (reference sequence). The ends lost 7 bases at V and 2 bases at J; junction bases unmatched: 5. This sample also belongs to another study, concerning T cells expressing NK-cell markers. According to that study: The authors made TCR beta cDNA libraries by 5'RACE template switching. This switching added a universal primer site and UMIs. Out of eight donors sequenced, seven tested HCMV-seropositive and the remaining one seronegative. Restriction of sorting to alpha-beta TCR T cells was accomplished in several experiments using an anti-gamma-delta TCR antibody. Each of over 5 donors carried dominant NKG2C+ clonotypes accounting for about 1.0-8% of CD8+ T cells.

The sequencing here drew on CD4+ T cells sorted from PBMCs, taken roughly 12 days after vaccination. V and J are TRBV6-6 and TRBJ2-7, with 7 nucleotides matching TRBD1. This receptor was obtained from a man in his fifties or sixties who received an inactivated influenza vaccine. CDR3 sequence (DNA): TGTGCCAGCACCGGACAGGTTCCCTACGAGCAGTACTTC. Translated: CASTGQVPYEQYF.